This passage covers 8 T cell receptor beta chains from one sample sequenced in a study of blood T cell repertoires in COVID-19. Clones were read by immunoSEQ multiplex PCR, and TCRdb kept only the in-frame ones, dropping some. The sample has around 97,000 clones; about 90% are singletons. Sequenced input: peripheral blood. These TCRs come from a human donor in a cohort sampled during active COVID-19.

The rearrangement uses TRBV2 and TRBJ2-2; 10 nucleotides align to TRBD1. Germline CDR1 reads SNHLY; CDR2 reads FYNNEI. The ends lost 6 bases at V and 2 bases at J; junction bases unmatched: 9. The length of the CDR3 is 17 residues. CDR3 coding DNA: TGTGCCAGCAGCGCCCCCGGGACAGGGGTAAACACCGGGGAGCTGTTTTTT. It translates to CASSAPGTGVNTGELFF.

The V and J genes are TRBV5-1 and TRBJ2-7; D may be TRBD1 (6 bases). Trimming removed 4 bases from V and 0 bases from J, with 14 bases in between. This CDR3 has 15 amino acids. Germline V gene sequence: CDR1 SGHRS, CDR2 YFSETQ. For the CDR3, the DNA is TGCGCCAGCAGCGTAACAGGGCGTCGCTCCTACGAGCAGTACTTC. Protein product: CASSVTGRRSYEQYF.

Here the CDR3 DNA reads TGTGCCAGCAGCAACTGGGGACAGGGGTTTACTGGAAACACCATATATTTT. Protein sequence: CASSNWGQGFTGNTIYF. The genes are TRBV5-6 and TRBJ1-3; 10 bases align to TRBD1. Looked up from germline, CDR1 is SGHDT and CDR2 is YYEEEE. Trimming removed 4 bases from V and 2 bases from J; junction bases left unmatched: 9. This CDR3 is built from 17 residues.

In this sample, this clone turned up a few times. In the same sample, other DNA sequences code for this CDR3. V is TRBV15 and J is TRBJ1-4; 7 bases fit TRBD1. The trim removed 5 bases at V and 8 bases at J, leaving 8 bases unmatched. This CDR3 comprises 14 residues. Germline CDR1 and CDR2: LNHNV and YYDKDF (reference sequence). The CDR3 region is CATSSTGVGEKLFF. For the CDR3, the DNA is TGTGCCACCAGCTCCACAGGGGTTGGGGAAAAACTGTTTTTT.

The J gene is TRBJ1-5, the V gene TRBV7-9; TRBD1 agrees at 10 bases. The germline V gene encodes CDR1 SEHNR and CDR2 FQNEAQ (reference sequence). This CDR3 is 17 amino acids long. The junction had 7 bases not matched to a gene; V was cut back by 5 bases and J by 0 bases. CDR3 amino acids: CASSPGTGVFSNQPQHF. DNA for the CDR3: TGTGCCAGCAGCCCAGGGACAGGGGTTTTTAGCAATCAGCCCCAGCATTTT.

The chain is built from TRBV7-2 and TRBJ1-4; weak D call: TRBD1 (6 bases). The CDR3 covers 15 residues. CDR1 and CDR2 (germline): SGHTA, FQGNSA. The V end lost 6 bases, the J end lost 4 bases, and 15 bases lay between the germline ends. CDR3 nucleotides: TGTGCCAGCAGTTCCACAGGGAGCCATAATGAAAAACTGTTTTTT. Protein: CASSSTGSHNEKLFF.

The chain joins TRBV27 to TRBJ1-5; the D gene is possibly TRBD1 (5 bases). Trimming took 1 base from V and 0 from J, leaving 10 bases between them. There are 16 residues in the CDR3. Germline V lookup: CDR1 MNHEY, CDR2 SMNVEV (reference sequence). CDR3 in DNA: TGTGCCAGCAGTTTATTGGGGGGTTATAGCAATCAGCCCCAGCATTTT. It specifies CASSLLGGYSNQPQHF.

This chain links TRBV7-9 with TRBJ2-1; maybe TRBD1 (6 bases). Germline CDR1 and CDR2: SEHNR and FQNEAQ (reference sequence). This CDR3 contains 14 residues. With 2 bases removed from V and 7 bases from J, the gap between germline ends came to 12 bases. This chain's CDR3 is CASSLQQGVNEQFF. CDR3 in DNA: TGTGCCAGCAGCTTACAACAGGGAGTGAATGAGCAGTTCTTC.